What follows are 18 T cell receptor beta chains derived from one specimen sequenced in a study of beta chain features in type 1 diabetes. The study's findings and limits: Shortening that was moderate but significant affected the TCRB CDR3s of Type 1 diabetes patients in all four CD4+ subsets.

The antigens of these receptors remain unknown. The entirety of the isolated RNA underwent reverse transcription, so expressed TCRB transcripts were sequenced. The assay was immunoSEQ multiplex PCR, and TCRdb's table has in-frame clones only and misses some. The data contain nearly 700,000 clones, roughly an eighth of them singletons. The sample consisted of naive CD4+ T cells from blood. These receptors all stem from a young man with type 1 diabetes.

As for this clone: The sample has other DNA sequences that encode this CDR3 too. DNA for the CDR3: TGCGCCAGCAGCCGGACCGGGACTAGCTACGAGCAGTACTTC. This sequence encodes CASSRTGTSYEQYF. The rearrangement uses TRBV5-1 and TRBJ2-7, with 8 positions matching TRBD2. The CDR3 is 14 amino acids. J was trimmed by 3 bases and V by 4 bases; bases with no gene match: 6. The germline V gene has CDR1 SGHRS and CDR2 YFSETQ.

This rearrangement joins TRBV11-1 to TRBJ2-7, with D possibly called TRBD1 or TRBD2 (6 bases each). Germline CDR1 and CDR2: SGHAT and FQDESV (reference sequence). The CDR3 runs to 14 residues. The V end lost 0 bases, the J end lost 3 bases, and 9 bases lay between the germline ends. In DNA form, the CDR3 reads TGTGCCAGCAGCTTAGCGCGGGACATCTACGAGCAGTACTTC. Translation: CASSLARDIYEQYF.

Only a few counts were recorded for this clone. The chain couples TRBV18 to TRBJ2-1, with D uncertain. V lost 1 base, J lost 5 bases, and 6 bases lay in between. Germline CDR1 reads KGHSH; CDR2 reads LQKENI. The CDR3 has 13 residues. The DNA for the CDR3 is TGTGCCAGCTCACCACTCGACGACAATGAGCAGTTCTTC. The encoded protein is CASSPLDDNEQFF.

The V gene is TRBV21-1, the J gene TRBJ1-5; the table's D call, TRBD1, was not checked against the DNA. TRBV21-1 has pseudogene status. CDR3 length equals 14 residues. This CDR3 is CARKTGGSNQPQHF. Written as DNA, the CDR3 is TGTGCCAGGAAGACAGGAGGTAGCAATCAGCCCCAGCATTTT.

This clone was seen more than once but under ten times. The chain employs TRBV7-2 and TRBJ1-6; D is perhaps TRBD1 (6 bases). In germline, CDR1 is SGHTA, CDR2 FQGNSA. Deletions cut 5 bases from V and 9 bases from J, with 17 bases between. The CDR3 totals 15 residues. The CDR3 is CASSPPGRGGSPLHF. The CDR3 nucleotides are TGTGCCAGCAGCCCCCCGGGGAGGGGGGGTTCACCCCTCCACTTT.

The chain carries TRBV14 and TRBJ1-6; perhaps TRBD1 as D (5 bases). The CDR3 covers 14 residues. The V end lost 4 bases, the J end lost 7 bases, and 11 bases lay between the germline ends. In germline, CDR1 is SGHDN, CDR2 FVKESK. The CDR3 region is CASSPGLGNSPLHF. The CDR3 coding sequence is TGTGCCAGCAGCCCGGGACTTGGGAATTCACCCCTCCACTTT.

There are a few counts of this clone. The chain recombines TRBV4-1 with TRBJ1-5, with D hard to call. The CDR3 is 16 amino acids. V was trimmed by 1 base and J by 3 bases, leaving 13 bases between them. Germline-derived CDR1 and CDR2 are MGHRA and YSYEKL. The CDR3 DNA reads TGCGCCAGCAGCCAAGGACCCGGGTCTCTCAATCAGCCCCAGCATTTT. This translates into CASSQGPGSLNQPQHF.

This clone came up a few times. The V and J genes are TRBV2 and TRBJ2-3; 15 bases align to TRBD2. CDR3 size: 15 residues. J was trimmed by 5 bases and V by 8 bases; bases with no gene match: 5. Germline V lookup: CDR1 SNHLY, CDR2 FYNNEI. Here the CDR3 DNA reads TGTGCCAGCCGGACTAGCGGGGGGGCTATAGATACGCAGTATTTT. It is translated as CASRTSGGAIDTQYF.

This clone was picked up a small number of times. This chain joins TRBV28 and TRBJ2-3; D not resolved. In germline, CDR1 is MDHEN, CDR2 SYDVKM. The CDR3 sequence is 14 residues long. The germline V and J ends were trimmed by 6 bases and 2 bases, with 12 bases remaining between them. CDR3: CASRYNRHTDTQYF. CDR3 in DNA: TGTGCCAGCAGGTACAACCGTCACACAGATACGCAGTATTTT.

This clone was picked up a small number of times. This chain joins TRBV25-1 and TRBJ2-2; D not certain. Trimming removed 7 bases from V and 4 bases from J, with 10 bases in between. Per the germline V gene, CDR1 is MGHDK and CDR2 is SYGVNS. This CDR3 contains 13 residues. The CDR3 reads CASKVTATGELFF. DNA for the CDR3: TGTGCCAGCAAGGTAACAGCCACCGGGGAGCTGTTTTTT. Looking up the rest from reference TRBV25-1 and TRBJ2-2 gives the full variable domain: EADIYQTPRYLVIGTGKKITLECSQTMGHDKMYWYQQDPGMELHLIHYSYGVNSTEKGDLSSESTVSRIRTEHFPLTLESARPSHTSQYLCASKVTATGELFFGEGSRLTVL.

This clone was picked up a small number of times. The rearrangement uses TRBV10-3 and TRBJ1-4; 11 bases fit TRBD1. The V and J ends lost 2 bases and 8 bases, in that order; junction bases with no gene match: 7. CDR3 length: 16 residues. Germline CDR1 reads ENHRY; CDR2 reads SYGVKD. For the CDR3, the DNA is TGTGCCATCAGTGAGCCCATGGACAGGGGGCGAGAAAAACTGTTTTTT. Translated, it gives CAISEPMDRGREKLFF.

There are a few counts of this clone. The V and J genes are TRBV6-6 and TRBJ1-1; D is ambiguous. Trimming pared 2 bases from V and 4 bases from J, leaving 11 bases between. The CDR3 runs 14 residues. Germline V gene data show CDR1 as MNHNY and CDR2 as SVGAGI (reference sequence). CDR3 loop: CASSYLLEGTEAFF. The CDR3 DNA reads TGTGCCAGCAGTTACCTTCTGGAGGGCACTGAAGCTTTCTTT.

This clone has more than one count but fewer than ten. The CDR3 region has the DNA TGCGCCAGCAGCCTCCCAGCTGTTGATGAGCAGTTCTTC. This codes for CASSLPAVDEQFF. The rearrangement uses TRBV4-1 and TRBJ2-1; D not certain. The V and J ends lost 4 bases and 8 bases respectively, with 12 bases between them. The germline V gene encodes CDR1 MGHRA and CDR2 YSYEKL. This CDR3 spans 13 amino acids.

In this sample, this clone turned up a few times. The genes are TRBV30 and TRBJ1-1; D gene unclear. V dropped 5 bases and J dropped 5 bases, with 18 bases sitting between them. Looked up from germline, CDR1 is GTSNPN and CDR2 is SVGIG (reference sequence). The CDR3 totals 14 residues. The CDR3 region is CAWVPGFLRTEAFF. In DNA form, the CDR3 reads TGTGCCTGGGTCCCCGGGTTCTTGAGAACTGAAGCTTTCTTT.

This chain connects TRBV30 to TRBJ1-4, with no clear D. Germline loops: CDR1 GTSNPN, CDR2 SVGIG (reference sequence). The V gene lost 4 bases and the J gene lost 8 bases, with 14 bases spanning the gap. The CDR3 sequence is 13 residues long. CDR3 coding DNA: TGTGCCTGGAACCAAGGGTGGCGGGAAAAACTGTTTTTT. It translates to CAWNQGWREKLFF.

This clone appeared a few times. The chain employs TRBV6-6 and TRBJ2-1, with TRBD2 as a possible D gene (6 bases). The CDR3 sequence is 13 residues long. V was cut by 7 bases and J by 2 bases, with 9 bases left in between. Per germline, CDR1 MNHNY and CDR2 SVGAGI (reference sequence). CDR3: CASTGGTYNEQFF. CDR3 in DNA: TGTGCCAGCACTGGCGGGACCTACAATGAGCAGTTCTTC.

V is TRBV10-3 and J is TRBJ2-2; 7 nucleotides match TRBD1. CDR3 length equals 13 residues. Germline-derived CDR1 and CDR2 are ENHRY and SYGVKD. After removal of 10 bases from V and 5 bases from J, the junction contained 7 bases not matched to a gene. The CDR3 DNA reads as TGTGCCACCTCGACAGGGTATACCGGGGAGCTGTTTTTT. Encoded protein: CATSTGYTGELFF.

V and J are TRBV11-1 and TRBJ2-1, with no clear D. This CDR3 has 15 residues. CDR1 and CDR2 (germline): SGHAT, FQDESV (reference sequence). With 3 bases removed from V and 0 bases from J, the gap between germline ends came to 9 bases. DNA for the CDR3: TGTGCCAGCAGCTTTGGCAGGAGCTCCTACAATGAGCAGTTCTTC. The encoded protein is CASSFGRSSYNEQFF.